A single sample gave rise to the 30 T cell receptor beta chains below, sequenced in a study of T-cell memory formation after mild COVID-19. TCRdb processed the 5' RACE reads anew with MiXCR; each CDR3 protein has one entry. The sample lists approximately 340,000 distinct CDR3 sequences, approximately 12% occurring once. The source material was PBMCs or a T cell subset sorted from them (not recorded which). The receptor source for this set is a man younger than 30 who had mild COVID-19 (a few samples of this study predate the infection). Cell type and time point are not known.

In its sample, this clonotype was seen many times. This chain joins TRBV7-3 and TRBJ2-1, with D possibly being TRBD2 (6 bases). The germline V gene has CDR1 SGHTA and CDR2 FQGTGA. V lost 5 bases, J lost 4 bases, and 9 bases lay in between. The CDR3 has 13 amino acids. The CDR3, as DNA: TGTGCCAGCAGCCAGGACTATTACAATGAGCAGTTCTTC. Protein: CASSQDYYNEQFF.

The chain joins TRBV11-1 to TRBJ2-1, with 8 bases identical to TRBD2. This CDR3 spans 13 amino acids. The V segment lost 7 bases and the J segment 8 bases; nucleotides outside the gene matches: 7. CDR1 and CDR2 (germline): SGHAT, FQDESV (reference sequence). Here the CDR3 reads CASTSGGGHEQFF. CDR3 in DNA: TGTGCCAGCACGAGCGGCGGGGGGCATGAGCAGTTCTTC.

This clonotype was recorded a few times. The V and J genes are TRBV7-9 and TRBJ1-2; TRBD1 aligns across 11 bases. Per germline, CDR1 SEHNR and CDR2 FQNEAQ (reference sequence). V lost 6 bases, J lost 3 bases, and 6 bases stayed unmatched. This CDR3 region has 15 residues. CDR3 bases: TGTGCCAGCAGACCCGGACAGGGGGCTGACTATGGCTACACCTTC. Protein: CASRPGQGADYGYTF.

This clonotype was picked up a small number of times. The V and J genes are TRBV5-1 and TRBJ1-5; tentatively, D is TRBD1 (5 bases). The CDR3 has 17 amino acids. Trimming removed 8 bases from V and 0 bases from J, with 21 bases in between. CDR1 and CDR2 from the germline V gene are SGHRS and YFSETQ. The CDR3 region is CARSLGTPGYSNQPQHF. The CDR3 DNA sequence: TGCGCCAGAAGCCTGGGGACTCCCGGGTATAGCAATCAGCCCCAGCATTTT. The full variable domain, in which reference TRBV5-1 and TRBJ1-5 provide the parts outside the CDR3, is KAGVTQTPRYLIKTRGQQVTLSCSPISGHRSVSWYQQTPGQGLQFLFEYFSETQRNKGNFPGRFSGRQFSNSRSEMNVSTLELGDSALYLCARSLGTPGYSNQPQHFGDGTRLSIL.

The J gene is TRBJ2-7, the V gene TRBV5-4; no clear D. V lost 0 bases and J 3 bases, leaving 7 bases between the germline ends. Per the germline V gene, CDR1 is SGHNT and CDR2 is YYREEE (reference sequence). This CDR3 contains 13 residues. The CDR3 sequence is CASSLVDRYEQYF. CDR3 DNA: TGTGCCAGCAGCTTGGTGGACCGCTACGAGCAGTACTTC.

CDR3 amino acids: CASSPNTQSYEQYF. The CDR3 DNA reads as TGTGCCAGCTCGCCAAACACCCAATCCTACGAGCAGTACTTC. The chain combines TRBV18 with TRBJ2-7; D remains ambiguous. Germline CDR1 is KGHSH and CDR2 is LQKENI. The CDR3 consists of 14 residues. V lost 6 bases, J lost 1 base, and 13 bases lay in between.

The chain links TRBV7-2 to TRBJ2-3; TRBD2 might be the D (6 bases). The germline V gene has CDR1 SGHTA and CDR2 FQGNSA. Trimming took off 4 bases at V and 4 bases at J, with 9 bases between the two ends. This CDR3 is 13 amino acids long. The CDR3 loop reads CASSSGVPDTQYF. The CDR3 bases are TGTGCCAGCAGCTCGGGAGTACCAGATACGCAGTATTTT.

The chain links TRBV6-5 to TRBJ1-2; 7 positions agree with TRBD1. The germline CDR1 and CDR2 sequences are MNHEY and SVGAGI. Trimming at V came to 2 bases and at J to 7 bases, leaving 4 bases not matched to a gene. The CDR3 covers 13 residues. The DNA for the CDR3 is TGTGCCAGCAGTTACCCAGGGGGGTTTGGCTACACCTTC. Its protein product is CASSYPGGFGYTF.

This clonotype was counted between two and nine times. The gene calls are TRBV20-1 and TRBJ1-2; perhaps TRBD1 as D (5 bases). The V end was cut by 3 bases, the J end by 1 base, with 9 bases between. The CDR3 extends over 13 amino acids. In germline, CDR1 is DFQATT, CDR2 SNEGSKA (reference sequence). CDR3 sequence: CSASADSNYGYTF. In DNA, the CDR3 is TGCAGTGCTAGCGCCGACAGTAACTATGGCTACACCTTC.

This clonotype was detected a few times. The V gene is TRBV6-5, the J gene TRBJ2-7, with no clear D. The CDR3 sequence is 15 residues long. Germline V gene sequence: CDR1 MNHEY, CDR2 SVGAGI. Deletions cut 6 bases from V and 4 bases from J, with 19 bases between. This CDR3 reads CASRQSTHWVYEQYV. In nucleotides, the CDR3 is TGTGCCAGCAGGCAGTCTACGCACTGGGTTTACGAGCAGTACGTC.

In its sample, this clonotype was seen a few times. The DNA of the CDR3 is TGTGCCTGGACTATTCACTCGGGCAGGAACACTGAAGCTTTCTTT. This codes for CAWTIHSGRNTEAFF. J is TRBJ1-1 and V is TRBV30, with D hard to call. In germline, CDR1 is GTSNPN, CDR2 SVGIG (reference sequence). There are 15 residues in the CDR3. V was trimmed by 4 bases and J by 1 base, leaving 16 bases between them.

The sample holds a few counts of this clonotype. The genes are TRBV3-1 and TRBJ1-1, with no clear D. This CDR3 comprises 13 residues. The V and J ends lost 1 base and 3 bases respectively, with 6 bases between them. CDR1 is LGHDT and CDR2 is YNNKEL in the germline V gene (reference sequence). The CDR3 spells CASSQVHDTEAFF. DNA for the CDR3: TGTGCCAGCAGCCAAGTCCATGACACTGAAGCTTTCTTT.

Regarding this clonotype: Relative to the germline gene, one junction end is altered; a read error may explain this. The rearrangement joins TRBV5-1 to TRBJ2-2; TRBD2 aligns across 8 bases. Per germline, CDR1 SGHRS and CDR2 YFSETQ. The CDR3 sequence is 16 residues long. CDR3 amino acids: CASCFAGGAFTGELFF. CDR3 in DNA: TGCGCCAGCTGCTTTGCGGGGGGCGCTTTCACCGGGGAGCTGTTTTTT.

The J gene is TRBJ1-1, the V gene TRBV30; D not certain. This CDR3 has 14 amino acids. Trimming took off 2 bases at V and 5 bases at J, with 15 bases between the two ends. The germline gives CDR1 GTSNPN, CDR2 SVGIG (reference sequence). The DNA for the CDR3 is TGTGCCTGGAGTTGGAGTCTTGGAGGGACTGAAGCTTTCTTT. Translated: CAWSWSLGGTEAFF.

This clonotype turned up a few times. As DNA, the CDR3 is TGTGCCACCAGTGATCCCCTACGGGTCGAGCAGTTCTTC. As protein: CATSDPLRVEQFF. The J gene is TRBJ2-1, the V gene TRBV24-1; no firm D call. Per germline, CDR1 KGHDR and CDR2 SFDVKD. Trimming took off 3 bases at V and 10 bases at J, with 12 bases between the two ends. The CDR3 loop spans 13 amino acids.

V is TRBV4-1 and J is TRBJ2-3; D could derive from TRBD1 or TRBD2 (6 bases each). CDR3 length: 15 residues. Germline lookup yields CDR1 MGHRA and CDR2 YSYEKL. Trimming left V 5 bases short and J 1 base short, with 13 bases between. CDR3 sequence reads: CASSWRGAGTDTQYF. In DNA form, the CDR3 reads TGCGCCAGCAGCTGGAGGGGGGCCGGCACAGATACGCAGTATTTT.

This clonotype has a handful of counts. The rearrangement joins TRBV7-3 to TRBJ1-4; tentative D call: TRBD1 (6 bases). V dropped 5 bases and J dropped 8 bases, with 12 bases sitting between them. This CDR3 is built from 13 residues. The germline CDR1 and CDR2 sequences are SGHTA and FQGTGA. CDR3 coding DNA: TGTGCCAGCAGCAGAACAGGGACGGAAAAACTGTTTTTT. Protein product: CASSRTGTEKLFF.

This clonotype was counted a few times. The rearrangement joins TRBV20-1 to TRBJ2-1; D not certain. The CDR3 has 13 amino acids. With 1 base removed from V and 5 bases from J, the gap between germline ends came to 9 bases. CDR1 and CDR2 (germline): DFQATT, SNEGSKA (reference sequence). CDR3 sequence (DNA): TGCAGTGCTAGAGTAGCCGGTAACAATGAGCAGTTCTTC. Protein sequence: CSARVAGNNEQFF.

This clonotype was picked up a small number of times. This chain uses TRBV11-2 with TRBJ2-1; D not resolved. CDR3 length: 16 residues. From germline, CDR1 is SGHAT and CDR2 FQNNGV. V was clipped by 5 bases and J by 10 bases, with 24 bases between them. The CDR3 nucleotides are TGTGCCAGCAGCGGGTCCTACCGAGTGCGGTGGGGAGAGCAGTTCTTC. This sequence encodes CASSGSYRVRWGEQFF.

A few counts support this clonotype. V gene TRBV6-5 combines with J gene TRBJ2-6; D not resolved. Trimming took 2 bases from V and 4 from J, leaving 6 bases between them. Germline V gene data show CDR1 as MNHEY and CDR2 as SVGAGI. The CDR3 spans 14 residues. CDR3 sequence reads: CASSYASGANVLTF. The DNA of the CDR3 is TGTGCCAGCAGTTACGCCTCGGGGGCCAACGTCCTGACTTTC.

The CDR3 DNA sequence: TGTGCCAGCAGCTTCGGGGTTGCGAACGGGGAGCTGTTTTTT. Translation: CASSFGVANGELFF. The rearrangement joins TRBV7-2 to TRBJ2-2; maybe TRBD2 (5 bases). Germline lookup yields CDR1 SGHTA and CDR2 FQGNSA. Trimming pared 3 bases from V and 7 bases from J, leaving 12 bases between. The CDR3 is 14 amino acids.

This clonotype occurred many times. The genes are TRBV2 and TRBJ2-7; no clear D. The CDR3 contains 11 residues. CDR1 and CDR2 from the germline V gene are SNHLY and FYNNEI. The ends were cut back, 7 bases at V and 4 bases at J, with 8 bases in the middle. CDR3 loop: CASTPGYEQYF. The CDR3 bases are TGTGCCAGCACTCCAGGTTACGAGCAGTACTTC. The variable domain in full, completed from reference TRBV2 and TRBJ2-7, reads EPEVTQTPSHQVTQMGQEVILRCVPISNHLYFYWYRQILGQKVEFLVSFYNNEISEKSEIFDDQFSVERPDGSNFTLKIRSTKLEDSAMYFCASTPGYEQYFGPGTRLTVT.

This clonotype was seen only a few times. The chain's CDR3 is CASSFGQGASHYGYTF. CDR3 in DNA: TGCGCCAGCAGCTTTGGACAGGGGGCATCTCACTATGGCTACACCTTC. The chain employs TRBV5-1 and TRBJ1-2; 11 bases align to TRBD1. The CDR3 sequence is 16 residues long. The V and J ends lost 2 bases and 3 bases, in that order; junction bases with no gene match: 6. CDR1 and CDR2 (germline): SGHRS, YFSETQ.

This clonotype was counted between two and nine times. V is TRBV7-9 and J is TRBJ2-4, with D perhaps matching TRBD1 or TRBD2 (5 bases each). Trimming stripped 6 bases from V and 7 bases from J, with 13 bases between. The CDR3 has 13 residues. Germline CDR1 and CDR2: SEHNR and FQNEAQ (reference sequence). CDR3 DNA sequence: TGTGCCAGCAGAGGTACCGGGGCTAACATTCAGTACTTC. As protein: CASRGTGANIQYF. Combining the CDR3 with reference TRBV7-9 and TRBJ2-4 gives the whole variable domain DTGVSQNPRHKITKRGQNVTFRCDPISEHNRLYWYRQTLGQGPEFLTYFQNEAQLEKSRLLSDRFSAERPKGSFSTLEIQRTEQGDSAMYLCASRGTGANIQYFGAGTRLSVL.

This clonotype was seen many times. The rearrangement joins TRBV12-3 or TRBV12-4 to TRBJ1-3, with D hard to call. With 6 bases removed from V and 4 bases from J, the gap between germline ends came to 10 bases. The CDR3 totals 13 residues. The CDR3 DNA follows: TGTGCCAGCAGAATCCCAGCCGGAAACACCATATATTTT. It specifies CASRIPAGNTIYF.

There are a few counts of this clonotype. This chain's CDR3 is CASSPMEGAYNEQFF. CDR3 sequence (DNA): TGTGCCAGCTCACCAATGGAGGGGGCCTACAATGAGCAGTTCTTC. V gene TRBV18 combines with J gene TRBJ2-1, with D perhaps matching TRBD1 or TRBD2 (6 bases each). Germline CDR1 KGHSH, CDR2 LQKENI. The CDR3 spans 15 residues. Trimming took 2 bases from V and 2 from J, leaving 10 bases between them.

The CDR3 nucleotides are TGTGCCAGCAGCTTGACCCCTGGGACCGGCGAGCAGTACGTC. The encoded protein is CASSLTPGTGEQYV. The genes are TRBV5-5 and TRBJ2-7; D is perhaps TRBD1 or TRBD2 (5 bases each). This CDR3 is 14 amino acids long. Germline CDR1 reads SGHKS; CDR2 reads YYEKEE (reference sequence). V lost 1 base and J 6 bases, leaving 14 bases between the germline ends.

The V call is TRBV6-6, the J call TRBJ2-6; D is perhaps TRBD1 (7 bases). The length of the CDR3 is 16 residues. Germline V gene sequence: CDR1 MNHNY, CDR2 SVGAGI (reference sequence). V lost 8 bases to trimming and J lost 9 bases, with 23 bases between them. In DNA, the CDR3 is TGTGCCAGCCTAAAGGCGGGGACAGACACCCGCAACGTCCTGACTTTC. Its translation is CASLKAGTDTRNVLTF.

This clonotype was detected a few times. The rearrangement joins TRBV6-2 or TRBV6-3 to TRBJ2-3; D may be TRBD1 (7 bases). Germline V gene sequence: CDR1 MNHEY, CDR2 SVGEGT. This CDR3 has 17 residues. V lost 0 bases and J lost 0, with 13 bases in between. CDR3 in amino acids: CASSYSTTGRSTDTQYF. CDR3 sequence (DNA): TGTGCCAGCAGTTACTCGACGACAGGGAGGAGCACAGATACGCAGTATTTT.

The J gene is TRBJ1-1, the V gene TRBV24-1; D is possibly TRBD1 (5 bases). Germline V gives CDR1 KGHDR, CDR2 SFDVKD. The CDR3 is 15 residues long. Trimming pared 0 bases from V and 2 bases from J, leaving 9 bases between. CDR3 DNA: TGTGCCACCAGTGATTTGGGCGGGGACAACACTGAAGCTTTCTTT. It codes for CATSDLGGDNTEAFF.